The 11 T cell receptor beta chains in this list originate from one sample, sequenced in a study of Ad26.COV2.S vaccination and SARS-CoV-2 variants. Sequenced by immunoSEQ multiplex PCR; TCRdb stores in-frame clones only, minus some. The top ten clones hold 1.9% of a sample with roughly 320,000 clones, 86% of them seen once. Specified treatment: some 19 received Ad26.COV2.S at low or high dose, single or two shots; roughly five received placebo; per-sample allocation not given. Specimen acquisition occurred on day 63 following the initial vaccine or placebo injection. The sample consisted of peripheral blood, taken in a trial of Ad26.COV2.S vaccine versus placebo. These receptors all stem from a person between 18 and 59 years old who received the Ad26.COV2.S COVID-19 vaccine or a placebo.

The V gene is TRBV11-2, the J gene TRBJ2-2, with D possibly TRBD1 on 6 matching bases. The CDR3 contains 16 residues. Germline V gene data show CDR1 as SGHAT and CDR2 as FQNNGV. Trimming removed 2 bases at V and 6 bases at J, with 16 bases between. The CDR3 loop reads CASSLPFQGRSGELFF. In DNA, the CDR3 is TGTGCCAGCAGCTTACCCTTCCAGGGGCGGTCCGGGGAGCTGTTTTTT.

The CDR3 reads CASVDRLNTGELFF. In nucleotides, the CDR3 is TGTGCCAGCGTGGACAGGCTTAACACCGGGGAGCTGTTTTTT. The chain joins TRBV6-5 to TRBJ2-2, with 7 nucleotides matching TRBD1. CDR3 length: 14 residues. Germline V gene sequence: CDR1 MNHEY, CDR2 SVGAGI. Unmatched junction bases numbered 5, after V lost 8 bases and J lost 2 bases.

The chain combines TRBV30 with TRBJ2-5, with D unclear. Trimming removed 5 bases from V and 9 bases from J, with 16 bases in between. This CDR3 spans 12 amino acids. From germline, CDR1 is GTSNPN and CDR2 SVGIG (reference sequence). The CDR3 is CAWRVPPSAQYF. CDR3 nucleotide sequence: TGTGCCTGGCGGGTCCCCCCGTCGGCCCAGTACTTC.

V usage is TRBV30 and J usage is TRBJ1-4; possibly TRBD1 for D (6 bases). This CDR3 is built from 15 residues. The V gene's germline CDR1 is GTSNPN and CDR2 SVGIG (reference sequence). The ends were cut back, 0 bases at V and 8 bases at J, with 16 bases in the middle. CDR3 DNA sequence: TGTGCCTGGAGTGTTACAGGGAAGGTGAACGAAAAACTGTTTTTT. Translation gives CAWSVTGKVNEKLFF.

CDR3: CASSRRRTGEGGYEEKLFF. CDR3 bases: TGCGCCAGCAGCCGACGTAGGACAGGGGAGGGAGGTTATGAAGAAAAACTGTTTTTT. The rearrangement links TRBV5-1 to TRBJ1-4, with 9 bases matching TRBD1. J lost 8 bases, V lost 4 bases, and 21 bases had no gene match. This CDR3 has 19 amino acids. Looked up from germline, CDR1 is SGHRS and CDR2 is YFSETQ.

This chain uses TRBV28 with TRBJ1-6, with D possibly being TRBD1 (5 bases). The CDR3 totals 17 residues. Trimming cost V 5 bases and J 4 bases, with 18 bases left between them. Germline V gives CDR1 MDHEN, CDR2 SYDVKM. The CDR3 is CASSAPRQGGYNSPLHF. The CDR3 DNA sequence: TGTGCCAGCAGTGCCCCCCGCCAGGGAGGTTATAATTCACCCCTCCACTTT.

The V call is TRBV28, the J call TRBJ1-1; D perhaps matches TRBD1 (5 bases). The CDR3 has 15 residues. The germline V gene encodes CDR1 MDHEN and CDR2 SYDVKM. V lost 7 bases, J lost 2 bases, and 17 bases lay in between. The CDR3 here is CASTLRGGRNTEAFF. The CDR3 DNA follows: TGTGCCAGCACCCTGAGGGGCGGTCGCAACACTGAAGCTTTCTTT. The entire variable domain, with the rest obtained from reference TRBV28 and TRBJ1-1, is as follows: DVKVTQSSRYLVKRTGEKVFLECVQDMDHENMFWYRQDPGLGLRLIYFSYDVKMKEKGDIPEGYSVSREKKERFSLILESASTNQTSMYLCASTLRGGRNTEAFFGQGTRLTVV.

This chain connects TRBV2 to TRBJ2-1, with D perhaps matching TRBD2 (6 bases). The CDR3 contains 14 residues. Germline CDR1 is SNHLY and CDR2 is FYNNEI. Trimming removed 7 bases at V and 0 bases at J, with 10 bases between. CDR3 region: CASMVGGSYNEQFF. The CDR3 DNA is TGTGCCAGCATGGTCGGGGGCTCCTACAATGAGCAGTTCTTC.

The gene calls are TRBV7-2 and TRBJ1-1; D remains ambiguous. Trimming pared 2 bases from V and 1 base from J, leaving 8 bases between. The germline V gene has CDR1 SGHTA and CDR2 FQGNSA. This CDR3 is built from 14 residues. CDR3 amino acids: CASSLKWGNTEAFF. The CDR3 region has the DNA TGTGCCAGCAGCTTAAAATGGGGGAACACTGAAGCTTTCTTT. Full variable domain (remainder filled in from reference TRBV7-2 and TRBJ1-1): GAGVSQSPSNKVTEKGKDVELRCDPISGHTALYWYRQSLGQGLEFLIYFQGNSAPDKSGLPSDRFSAERTGGSVSTLTIQRTQQEDSAVYLCASSLKWGNTEAFFGQGTRLTVV.

This sequence joins TRBV7-8 and TRBJ2-2; tentatively, D is TRBD1 or TRBD2 (6 bases each). The germline CDR1 and CDR2 sequences are SGHVS and FQNEAQ. The CDR3 is made up of 14 amino acids. Trimming removed 8 bases from V and 7 bases from J, with 17 bases in between. The CDR3 sequence: CASAVGGTNGELFF. CDR3 bases: TGTGCCAGCGCTGTTGGGGGGACAAACGGGGAGCTGTTTTTT.

The CDR3, as DNA: TGTGCCAGCAGCCACCGGGCGGGACAGTGGGGCACTGAAGCTTTCTTT. The encoded protein is CASSHRAGQWGTEAFF. The chain recombines TRBV6-2 or TRBV6-3 with TRBJ1-1; TRBD1 aligns across 7 bases. Germline CDR1 reads MNHEY; CDR2 reads SVGEGT. The J segment lost 4 bases and the V segment lost 6 bases, leaving 14 bases of the junction unmatched. This CDR3 region has 16 residues.